The sequence of this T cell receptor (beta chain) was determined in a study of long-term antiretroviral therapy in people with HIV. The run of the v3.0 immunoSEQ assay was at survey level. Sequenced by immunoSEQ multiplex PCR; TCRdb stores in-frame clones only, minus some. The sample lists about 48,000 clones; roughly 80% were seen once. Donors each had at least one pre-ART PBMC sample and at least two post-ART ones. Cryopreserved PBMC, at roughly 0.85-11 million per sample, were present before DNA extraction. V shed 6 bases and J shed 6 bases, with 15 bases lying between them. Germline loops: CDR1 MRHNA, CDR2 SNTAGT. There are 14 residues in the CDR3.

Sequencing was performed on unsorted PBMCs, taken 0.8 years after starting antiretroviral therapy. The receptor was isolated from a woman aged 18-29 years with HIV. This chain joins TRBV6-4 and TRBJ2-1; D possibly corresponds to TRBD2 (7 bases). CDR3 DNA: TGTGCCAGCAGCCCAGGAGGGGGGGGCAATGAGCAGTTCTTC. Protein sequence: CASSPGGGGNEQFF.